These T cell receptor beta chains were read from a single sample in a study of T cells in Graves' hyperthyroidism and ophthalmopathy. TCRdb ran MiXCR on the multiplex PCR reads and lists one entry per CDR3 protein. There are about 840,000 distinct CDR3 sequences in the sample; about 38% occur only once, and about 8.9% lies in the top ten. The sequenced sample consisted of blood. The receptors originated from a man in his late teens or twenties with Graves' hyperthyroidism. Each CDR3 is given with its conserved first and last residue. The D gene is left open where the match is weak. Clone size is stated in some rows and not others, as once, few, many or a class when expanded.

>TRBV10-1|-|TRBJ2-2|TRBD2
CASSDGAGDTGELFF
TGCGCCAGCAGTGACGGAGCGGGGGACACCGGGGAGCTGTTTTTT
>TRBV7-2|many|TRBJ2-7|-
CASSFGGSFYEQYF
TGTGCCAGCAGCTTTGGCGGATCTTTCTACGAGCAGTACTTC
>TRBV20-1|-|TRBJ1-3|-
CSASLWGPGNTIYF
TGCAGTGCTAGCCTTTGGGGGCCTGGAAACACCATATATTTT
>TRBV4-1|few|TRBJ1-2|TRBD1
CASSFLDAGQGVDGYTF
TGCGCCAGCAGCTTCCTTGATGCGGGACAGGGTGTTGATGGCTACACCTTC
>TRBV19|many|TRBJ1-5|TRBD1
CATWGTGANQPQHF
TGTGCCACCTGGGGGACAGGTGCCAATCAGCCCCAGCATTTT
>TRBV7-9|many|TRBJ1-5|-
CASSVDHQPQHF
TGTGCCAGCAGCGTAGACCATCAGCCCCAGCATTTT
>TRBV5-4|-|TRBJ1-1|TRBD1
CASSWGQGMNTEAFF
TGTGCCAGCAGCTGGGGACAGGGGATGAACACTGAAGCTTTCTTT
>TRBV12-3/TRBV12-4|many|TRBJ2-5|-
CASSLGGAETQYF
TGTGCCAGCAGCTTAGGGGGGGCAGAGACCCAGTACTTC
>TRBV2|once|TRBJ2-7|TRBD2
CASSSSWGTSDEQYF
TGTGCCAGCAGCTCCTCCTGGGGGACTAGCGACGAGCAGTACTTC
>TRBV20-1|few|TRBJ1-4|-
CSAREGRTTNEKLFF
TGCAGTGCTAGAGAAGGACGGACAACTAATGAAAAACTGTTTTTT
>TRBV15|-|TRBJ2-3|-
CATSFGVAPDTQYF
TGTGCCACCAGCTTCGGGGTTGCCCCAGATACGCAGTATTTT
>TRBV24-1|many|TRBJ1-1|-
CATSGFGEAFF
TGTGCCACCAGTGGGTTTGGTGAAGCTTTCTTT
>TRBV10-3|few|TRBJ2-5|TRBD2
CASRGLAGGEKTQYF
TGTGCCAGCAGGGGACTAGCGGGGGGGGAAAAGACCCAGTACTTC
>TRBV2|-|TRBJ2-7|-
CASSLAARGGHEQYF
TGTGCCAGCAGTTTAGCAGCCAGGGGAGGCCACGAGCAGTACTTC
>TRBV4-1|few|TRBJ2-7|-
CASSQDAGAVTYEQYF
TGCGCCAGCAGCCAAGATGCAGGGGCAGTTACCTACGAGCAGTACTTC
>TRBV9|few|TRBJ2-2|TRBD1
CASSVEGAGLNTGELFF
TGTGCCAGCAGCGTTGAGGGGGCAGGGTTAAACACCGGGGAGCTGTTTTTT
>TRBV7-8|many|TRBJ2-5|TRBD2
CASSFKAGVEETQYF
TGTGCCAGCAGCTTTAAAGCGGGGGTGGAAGAGACCCAGTACTTC
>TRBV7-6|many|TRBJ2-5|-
CASSLEPRWWETQYF
TGTGCCAGCAGCTTAGAGCCAAGATGGTGGGAGACCCAGTACTTC
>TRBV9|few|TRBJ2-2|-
CASSVLGIGELFF
TGTGCCAGCAGCGTTCTAGGGATCGGGGAGCTGTTTTTT
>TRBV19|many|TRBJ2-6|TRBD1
CASTGDRVHVLTF
TGTGCCAGTACGGGGGACAGGGTCCACGTCCTGACTTTC
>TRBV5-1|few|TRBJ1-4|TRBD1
CASSVHRGANEKLFF
TGCGCCAGCAGCGTCCACAGGGGTGCTAATGAAAAACTGTTTTTT
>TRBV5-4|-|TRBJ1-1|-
CASRETGGDTEAFF
TGTGCCAGCAGAGAGACAGGAGGTGACACTGAAGCTTTCTTT
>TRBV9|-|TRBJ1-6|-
CASSLGASSAYNSPPHF
TGTGCCAGCAGCTTAGGGGCGTCCTCGGCCTATAATTCACCCCCCCACTTT
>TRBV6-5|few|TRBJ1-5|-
CASSSVGDGSNQPQHF
TGTGCCAGCAGTTCCGTTGGGGACGGGAGCAATCAGCCCCAGCATTTT
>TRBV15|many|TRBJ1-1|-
CATGAPRTEAFF
TGTGCCACCGGGGCTCCGAGGACTGAAGCTTTCTTT
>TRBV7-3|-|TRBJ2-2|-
CASSLGGYERELFF
TGTGCCAGCAGCTTAGGGGGCTACGAGCGGGAGCTGTTTTTT
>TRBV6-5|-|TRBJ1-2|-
CASSDWTEDGYTF
TGTGCCAGCAGTGACTGGACAGAAGATGGCTACACCTTC
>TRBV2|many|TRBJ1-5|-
CASSPEQSNQPQHF
TGTGCCAGCAGTCCTGAACAGAGCAATCAGCCCCAGCATTTT
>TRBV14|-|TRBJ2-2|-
CASSPIGPLTGELFF
TGTGCCAGCAGCCCTATTGGGCCTCTCACCGGGGAGCTGTTTTTT
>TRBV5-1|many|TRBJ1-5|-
CASSLVVGVQPQHF
TGCGCCAGCAGCTTGGTGGTTGGCGTACAGCCCCAGCATTTT
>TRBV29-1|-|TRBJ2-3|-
CSVERQGSADTQYF
TGCAGCGTGGAACGGCAGGGGAGTGCGGATACGCAGTATTTT
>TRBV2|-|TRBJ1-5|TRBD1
CASSVNPASTGYQPQHF
TGTGCCAGCAGCGTTAATCCAGCCTCGACAGGGTATCAGCCCCAGCATTTT
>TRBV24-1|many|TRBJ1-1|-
CATRGGSGTEAFF
TGTGCCACCCGGGGGGGATCGGGCACTGAAGCTTTCTTT
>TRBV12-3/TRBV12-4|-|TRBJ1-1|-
CASRQQGVRPEAFF
TGTGCCAGCAGACAGCAAGGGGTACGACCTGAAGCTTTCTTT
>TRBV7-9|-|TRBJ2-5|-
CASSFSGRGKETQYF
TGTGCCAGCAGCTTTTCGGGCAGGGGCAAAGAGACCCAGTACTTC
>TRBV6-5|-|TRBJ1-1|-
CASRLTSGVTEAYF
TGTGCCAGCAGGCTTACTAGCGGGGTCACTGAAGCTTACTTT
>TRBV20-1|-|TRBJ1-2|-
CSASDGVGYTF
TGCAGTGCTAGTGATGGGGTTGGCTACACCTTC
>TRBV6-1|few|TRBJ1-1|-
CASSESEGHTEAFF
TGTGCCAGCAGTGAATCAGAGGGCCACACTGAAGCTTTCTTT
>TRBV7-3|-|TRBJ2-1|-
CASSSTGSNEQFF
TGTGCCAGCAGCTCCACAGGGTCCAATGAGCAGTTCTTC